This passage covers 20 T cell receptor beta chains from one sample sequenced in a study of blood T cell repertoires in COVID-19 (TCRdb year 2020). Library method: the immunoSEQ multiplex PCR assay. TCRdb's version of the immuneACCESS table is confined to in-frame rearrangements and falls short of the full clone set. An unresolved V gene accounts for under half of the shortfall where checked; the remainder is of unknown origin. Across this sample there are 150,000 to 200,000 clones, with about 79% seen only once. 26% of the sample belongs to the ten largest clones. The sequencing sample was made of peripheral blood. All receptors derive from a woman between 70 and 85 years old with acute or convalescent COVID-19.

This chain joins TRBV5-1 and TRBJ2-7, with TRBD2 as a possible D gene (6 bases). CDR1 SGHRS and CDR2 YFSETQ come from the germline V gene. V lost 3 bases and J lost 0, with 13 bases in between. The CDR3 covers 15 residues. The CDR3 reads CASSWTGASSYEQYF. CDR3 coding DNA: TGCGCCAGCAGCTGGACGGGAGCGAGCTCCTACGAGCAGTACTTC.

This sequence joins TRBV25-1 and TRBJ2-2, with TRBD2 matching over 8 bases. Germline values: CDR1 MGHDK, CDR2 SYGVNS. With 6 bases clipped from V and 2 bases from J, the junction kept 8 bases outside the gene matches. The CDR3 covers 16 residues. The CDR3 loop reads CASSRAAGVNTGELFF. DNA of the CDR3: TGTGCCAGCAGCCGGGCAGCGGGGGTCAACACCGGGGAGCTGTTTTTT. Full variable domain (rest looked up from reference TRBV25-1 and TRBJ2-2): EADIYQTPRYLVIGTGKKITLECSQTMGHDKMYWYQQDPGMELHLIHYSYGVNSTEKGDLSSESTVSRIRTEHFPLTLESARPSHTSQYLCASSRAAGVNTGELFFGEGSRLTVL.

The V gene is TRBV9, the J gene TRBJ2-7; TRBD1 agrees at 10 bases. The CDR3 is 16 residues long. Germline assignment: CDR1 SGDLS and CDR2 YYNGEE. V was pared by 3 bases and J by 3 bases, with 9 bases of the junction left unmatched. The CDR3 DNA is TGTGCCAGCAGCGCGACCCGGGACAGGGGATACTACGAGCAGTACTTC. As protein: CASSATRDRGYYEQYF.

In this sample, this clone turned up once. This chain connects TRBV7-9 to TRBJ1-5; D remains ambiguous. V lost 0 bases, J lost 6 bases, and 3 bases lay in between. The CDR3 is 12 residues long. Germline-derived CDR1 and CDR2 are SEHNR and FQNEAQ (reference sequence). The CDR3 region is CASSLAGQPQHF. The CDR3 nucleotides read TGTGCCAGCAGCTTAGCCGGTCAGCCCCAGCATTTT.

The rearrangement joins TRBV7-2 to TRBJ1-1; 7 bases map to TRBD1. CDR1 SGHTA and CDR2 FQGNSA come from the germline V gene. The ends lost 1 base at V and 8 bases at J; junction bases unmatched: 7. The CDR3 is 14 amino acids. DNA of the CDR3: TGTGCCAGCAGCTTAGTCGGACAGGTCGAGGAAGCTTTCTTT. As protein: CASSLVGQVEEAFF.

This rearrangement joins TRBV10-3 to TRBJ2-5, with a weak D call TRBD1 (6 bases). Germline V gene sequence: CDR1 ENHRY, CDR2 SYGVKD. Trimming removed 6 bases at V and 3 bases at J, with 11 bases between. CDR3 size: 13 residues. The CDR3 DNA follows: TGTGCCATCAGCTTACGACAGGAAGAGACCCAGTACTTC. Amino acid sequence: CAISLRQEETQYF.

CDR3 amino acids: CASSLGQGGTGELFF. Written as DNA, the CDR3 is TGTGCCAGCAGCTTGGGACAGGGAGGCACCGGGGAGCTGTTTTTT. V and J are TRBV7-9 and TRBJ2-2; 9 bases match TRBD1. CDR3 length equals 15 residues. The V segment lost 3 bases and the J segment 4 bases; nucleotides outside the gene matches: 3. CDR1 is SEHNR and CDR2 is FQNEAQ in the germline V gene (reference sequence).

The chain uses TRBV19 and TRBJ1-5; 8 bases are shared with TRBD1. CDR1 and CDR2 from the germline V gene are LNHDA and SQIVND (reference sequence). This CDR3 contains 14 residues. V lost 5 bases to trimming and J lost 4 bases; unmatched junction nucleotides: 4. The CDR3, as DNA: TGTGCCAGTAGTTCAGGGGGCACAAATCAGCCCCAGCATTTT. Amino acids: CASSSGGTNQPQHF. Full variable domain (rest looked up from reference TRBV19 and TRBJ1-5): DGGITQSPKYLFRKEGQNVTLSCEQNLNHDAMYWYRQDPGQGLRLIYYSQIVNDFQKGDIAEGYSVSREKKESFPLTVTSAQKNPTAFYLCASSSGGTNQPQHFGDGTRLSIL.

This clone was counted once. The chain has TRBV25-1 and TRBJ1-3, with TRBD1 identical over 7 bases. CDR1 is MGHDK, CDR2 SYGVNS, per germline. CDR3 length: 15 amino acids. The junction had 5 bases not matched to a gene; V was cut back by 3 bases and J by 3 bases. As DNA, the CDR3 is TGTGCCAGCAGTGACGCCGGGACAGTTGGAAACACCATATATTTT. Translating gives CASSDAGTVGNTIYF.

This clone was seen a handful of times. V and J are TRBV7-2 and TRBJ2-1, with 8 positions matching TRBD2. CDR3 length: 15 amino acids. The V gene's germline CDR1 is SGHTA and CDR2 FQGNSA. After removal of 6 bases from V and 1 base from J, the junction contained 5 bases not matched to a gene. The CDR3 reads CASSWTSKSYNEQFF. The CDR3 DNA follows: TGTGCCAGCAGTTGGACTAGCAAGTCCTACAATGAGCAGTTCTTC.

The rearrangement links TRBV2 to TRBJ2-1; possible D gene TRBD2, 5 bases. The CDR3 has 12 residues. Trimming took 6 bases from V and 10 from J, leaving 13 bases between them. Germline V gene sequence: CDR1 SNHLY, CDR2 FYNNEI. CDR3 sequence (DNA): TGTGCCAGCAGAGTACTAGAATTCGAGCAGTTCTTC. The encoded protein is CASRVLEFEQFF.

This clone is a singleton in its sample. The CDR3 here is CAWGPGESNQPQHF. CDR3 nucleotide sequence: TGTGCCTGGGGACCCGGGGAGAGCAATCAGCCCCAGCATTTT. V is TRBV30 and J is TRBJ1-5; the D is unclear. Germline V gene data show CDR1 as GTSNPN and CDR2 as SVGIG (reference sequence). V was pared by 5 bases and J by 1 base, with 12 bases between. There are 14 residues in the CDR3. Looking up the rest from reference TRBV30 and TRBJ1-5 gives the full variable domain: SQTIHQWPATLVQPVGSPLSLECTVEGTSNPNLYWYRQAAGRGLQLLFYSVGIGQISSEVPQNLSASRPQDRQFILSSKKLLLSDSGFYLCAWGPGESNQPQHFGDGTRLSIL.

This sequence joins TRBV28 and TRBJ1-1; D unclear. In germline, CDR1 is MDHEN, CDR2 SYDVKM. This CDR3 is built from 14 residues. Trimming left V 2 bases short and J 4 bases short, with 11 bases between. The CDR3 DNA follows: TGTGCCAGCAGTTTAGTGGCAGGTGGCACTGAAGCTTTCTTT. Amino acid sequence: CASSLVAGGTEAFF.

This clone was counted a few times. The rearrangement uses TRBV12-3 or TRBV12-4 and TRBJ1-2; tentative D call: TRBD1 (6 bases). Trimming removed 6 bases from V and 5 bases from J, with 13 bases in between. The CDR3 extends over 13 amino acids. As DNA, the CDR3 is TGTGCCAGCAGCCGCACAGGGAAATATGGCTACACCTTC. This encodes CASSRTGKYGYTF.

CDR3 protein: CASASGRGPYEQYF. CDR3 bases: TGTGCCAGCGCTAGCGGGAGAGGCCCCTACGAGCAGTACTTC. The rearrangement uses TRBV14 and TRBJ2-7; 10 bases are a match to TRBD2. Germline CDR1 reads SGHDN; CDR2 reads FVKESK. Trimming cost V 8 bases and J 2 bases; bases outside gene matches: 6. The CDR3 extends over 14 amino acids.

The rearrangement joins TRBV30 to TRBJ2-7; D is unclear. V was cut by 4 bases and J by 4 bases, with 14 bases left in between. CDR3 length: 13 residues. Germline loops: CDR1 GTSNPN, CDR2 SVGIG (reference sequence). CDR3 bases: TGTGCCTGGACCAGTGACTGGTTATACGAGCAGTACTTC. Amino acid sequence: CAWTSDWLYEQYF. The whole variable domain, filled in from reference TRBV30 and TRBJ2-7, reads SQTIHQWPATLVQPVGSPLSLECTVEGTSNPNLYWYRQAAGRGLQLLFYSVGIGQISSEVPQNLSASRPQDRQFILSSKKLLLSDSGFYLCAWTSDWLYEQYFGPGTRLTVT.

This chain connects TRBV11-3 to TRBJ1-6; D gene unclear. Trimming stripped 3 bases from V and 10 bases from J, with 16 bases between. The CDR3 is made up of 15 amino acids. Germline V gene lookup returns CDR1 SGHNT and CDR2 YENEEA. The CDR3 sequence is CASSFRRWRVSPLHF. The CDR3 DNA reads TGTGCCAGCAGCTTTAGAAGGTGGCGGGTGTCACCCCTCCACTTT.

This clone was seen only a few times. This rearrangement joins TRBV19 to TRBJ2-7, with TRBD2 matching 9 bases. The CDR3 extends over 16 amino acids. V shed 5 bases and J 3 bases; nucleotides not matched to a gene: 11. In germline, CDR1 is LNHDA, CDR2 SQIVND (reference sequence). The CDR3 nucleotides are TGTGCCAGTAGTGTTATAGCGGGAGTGAGCAACTACGAGCAGTACTTC. This codes for CASSVIAGVSNYEQYF.

This clone was seen a handful of times. The chain is built from TRBV7-3 and TRBJ1-5; 8 bases fit TRBD1. This CDR3 contains 13 residues. The V segment lost 3 bases and the J segment 10 bases; nucleotides outside the gene matches: 5. The germline CDR1 and CDR2 sequences are SGHTA and FQGTGA. The CDR3 DNA sequence: TGTGCCAGCAGCTTGACCGGACAGGGACCCCAGCATTTT. Protein product: CASSLTGQGPQHF.

The chain recombines TRBV24-1 with TRBJ2-3; 7 bases are shared with TRBD1. Germline loops: CDR1 KGHDR, CDR2 SFDVKD. The CDR3 length is 15 residues. V was pared by 7 bases and J by 5 bases, with 11 bases of the junction left unmatched. This CDR3 is CATSEGGALVDTQYF. The DNA for the CDR3 is TGTGCCACCAGCGAAGGGGGCGCTTTGGTAGATACGCAGTATTTT.